The clone carrying this TCR beta chain was counted many times. The antigen is unknown. This record comes from a study of post-analysis software for immune sequencing data. For the study at large: The cohort encompassed relapsing-remitting, secondary progressive and progressive-relapsing multiple sclerosis disease courses. Overall study results and limits: Analysis by F measure revealed that same-batch samples clustered strongly together. Higher frequency in patients than in controls was seen for about 5 TRBV segments, with TRBV5-6, TRBV5-1 and TRBV20-1 among them. Those with multiple sclerosis, the patient group, showed significantly lower normalized Chao1 diversity than controls.

CDR1 and CDR2 from the germline V gene are SGHDT and YYEEEE. V was pared by 0 bases and J by 2 bases, with 0 bases of the junction left unmatched. The CDR3 consists of 14 residues. The authors incorporated unique molecular identifiers into the TCR beta cDNA libraries. Input populations of roughly 0.95 to 10 million T cells gave rise to approximately 480,000 cDNA molecules. TCRdb passed the PCR reads through MiXCR, listing each CDR3 protein once. The data contain 650,000 to 900,000 distinct CDR3 sequences, just over 45% of them singletons. The sample was blood. This TCR was sampled from a girl aged 10 to 17 with multiple sclerosis. The chain recombines TRBV5-6 with TRBJ2-7; 9 positions agree with TRBD2. CDR3: CASSLGTSAYEQYF. The CDR3 region has the DNA TGTGCCAGCAGCTTGGGGACTAGCGCCTACGAGCAGTACTTC.